Each of the 3 T cell receptor beta chains below was sequenced from the same sample in a study of blood T cell repertoires in COVID-19. The data were produced by immunoSEQ multiplex PCR, yet TCRdb's version contains in-frame clones alone and is incomplete. The sample lists roughly 82,000 clones; around 82% were seen once. Input material: peripheral blood. These TCRs come from a woman aged 60 to 75 with acute or convalescent COVID-19.

This clone was recorded only once. This chain links TRBV29-1 with TRBJ2-5; the match to TRBD2 covers 7 bases. Germline V gene lookup returns CDR1 SQVTM and CDR2 ANQGSEA. The CDR3 totals 12 residues. Trimming took 6 bases from V and 1 from J; bases not matched to a gene: 2. The CDR3 spells CSVSSGQETQYF. Here the CDR3 DNA reads TGCAGCGTATCTAGCGGCCAAGAGACCCAGTACTTC.

V gene TRBV10-1 combines with J gene TRBJ1-2; tentative D call: TRBD1 (6 bases). Germline V lookup: CDR1 WNHNN, CDR2 SYGVQD (reference sequence). The CDR3 length is 13 residues. Trimming cost V 5 bases and J 6 bases, with 13 bases left between them. The CDR3: CASSQGLVNGYTF. The CDR3 DNA reads as TGCGCCAGCAGTCAGGGGTTGGTAAATGGCTACACCTTC.

This chain uses TRBV28 with TRBJ1-1; D ambiguous. Trimming stripped 10 bases from V and 2 bases from J, with 5 bases between. The CDR3 consists of 10 residues. The germline gives CDR1 MDHEN, CDR2 SYDVKM. The DNA for the CDR3 is TGTGCCACCCTAAACACTGAAGCTTTCTTT. The encoded protein is CATLNTEAFF.